This T cell receptor (beta chain) was profiled in a study of blood T cells in healthy people across ages. At least ten counts were recorded for this clonotype. This CDR3 has 13 amino acids. V lost 2 bases and J 0 bases, leaving 4 bases between the germline ends. A sample-barcoded 5' primer and a J-beta primer mix were used in a second PCR of roughly 7 to 12 cycles. From the 5' RACE reads, TCRdb called clonotypes with MiXCR, one entry per CDR3 protein. The sample shows 750,000 to 850,000 distinct CDR3 sequences, around a quarter of them seen only once. These data were also filed under a second study, of T cells of mothers and their children.

The sequence came from a boy younger than 18 in good health. This chain uses TRBV12-3 or TRBV12-4 with TRBJ1-2; no firm D call. The specimen was blood. The CDR3 DNA follows: TGTGCCAGCAGTTTATCCGCTAACTATGGCTACACCTTC. Protein: CASSLSANYGYTF.